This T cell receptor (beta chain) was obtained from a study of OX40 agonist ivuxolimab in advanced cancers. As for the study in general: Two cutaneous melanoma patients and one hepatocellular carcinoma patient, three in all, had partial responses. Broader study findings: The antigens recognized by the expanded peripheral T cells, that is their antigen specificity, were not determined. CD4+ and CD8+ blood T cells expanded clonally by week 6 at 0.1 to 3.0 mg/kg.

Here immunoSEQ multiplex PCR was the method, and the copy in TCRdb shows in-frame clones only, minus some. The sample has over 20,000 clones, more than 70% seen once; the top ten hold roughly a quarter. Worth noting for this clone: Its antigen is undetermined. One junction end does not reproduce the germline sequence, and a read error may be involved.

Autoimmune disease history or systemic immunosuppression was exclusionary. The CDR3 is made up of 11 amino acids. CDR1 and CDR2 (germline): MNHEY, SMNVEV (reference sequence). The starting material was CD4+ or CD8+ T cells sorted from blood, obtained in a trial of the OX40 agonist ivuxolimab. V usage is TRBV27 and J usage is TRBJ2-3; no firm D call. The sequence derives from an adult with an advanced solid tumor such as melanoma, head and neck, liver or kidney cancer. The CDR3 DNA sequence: TGCGCCGCAGGAGTTACAGATACGCAGTATTTT. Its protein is CAAGVTDTQYF.